The entry that follows covers one T cell receptor (beta chain) sequence. Germline values: CDR1 MDHEN, CDR2 SYDVKM. CDR3 size: 13 residues. Trimming cost V 5 bases and J 3 bases; bases outside gene matches: 3. Seattle-derived patients entered the study during active infection and were followed longitudinally. The method was immunoSEQ multiplex PCR; TCRdb's version includes in-frame clones alone and lacks a portion of them. This sample has around 250,000 clones, with around 90% found just once. The data derive from a study of blood T cell repertoires in COVID-19. The receptor's source is a woman between 65 and 79 years old with COVID-19, enrolled during active disease. The sample consisted of peripheral blood. V gene TRBV28 combines with J gene TRBJ1-1, with 7 bases identical to TRBD1. The CDR3 DNA reads as TGTGCCAGCAGTCCAGGACAGGACACTGAAGCTTTCTTT. This encodes CASSPGQDTEAFF.